Shown below are 8 T cell receptor beta chains from a single sample sequenced in a study of tumor-infiltrating lymphocytes in primary liver carcinoma. Both RNA and DNA were isolated together from about 20-30 mg of bulk tissue that had not been sorted. A primer matching the constant region was used to make TCR beta cDNA from around 460 ng of total RNA. Generation of the TCR beta libraries relied on three nested multiplex PCR rounds using slightly modified ARM-PCR. In the first two PCR rounds, TRBV1-TRBV30 forward primers were paired with a C-beta reverse primer, and each round lasted roughly 9 cycles. From the multiplex PCR reads, TCRdb called clonotypes with MiXCR, one entry per CDR3 protein. Here the sample spans 24,000 or so distinct CDR3 sequences, 77% being singletons. Sequenced input: liver tumor tissue from sampling region 5. Subset of the sample: tumor region T5, tumor centre. The receptors shown here come from a young woman with primary liver carcinoma and hepatitis B virus infection.

The rearrangement joins TRBV11-2 to TRBJ2-3, with TRBD1 as a possible D gene (7 bases). This CDR3 region has 16 residues. Germline assignment: CDR1 SGHAT and CDR2 FQNNGV. V was shortened by 6 bases and J by 12 bases, with 28 bases between the two germline ends. The CDR3 coding sequence is TGTGCCAGCAGTCGGACGCGACAGGGAAGGGGAGGTACACAGTATTTT. Its protein is CASSRTRQGRGGTQYF.

Points on this clonotype: The final CDR3 position lacks the conserved phenylalanine or tryptophan, pointing to a likely read error. The chain is built from TRBV4-2 and TRBJ2-1; TRBD1 aligns across 9 bases. The length of the CDR3 is 15 residues. Germline CDR1 LGHNA, CDR2 YNFKEQ. The chain's CDR3 is CASGQGTGPYDEQFY. For the CDR3, the DNA is TGTGCCAGCGGCCAAGGGACAGGGCCCTACGATGAGCAGTTCTAC.

On this clonotype itself: A read error may produce the germline difference seen at one junction end. The CDR3 loop is CASSYPPGVGSGTGGLFF. Here the CDR3 DNA reads TGTGCCAGCAGTTACCCCCCAGGGGTCGGGAGCGGTACCGGGGGGCTGTTTTTT. The V call is TRBV6-5, the J call TRBJ2-2, with D perhaps matching TRBD1 or TRBD2 (6 bases each). Germline V gives CDR1 MNHEY, CDR2 SVGAGI. The CDR3 consists of 18 residues.

The rearrangement links TRBV10-2 to TRBJ2-1; D is perhaps TRBD2 (5 bases). The length of the CDR3 is 14 residues. V was clipped by 7 bases and J by 16 bases, with 26 bases between them. Germline V gene lookup returns CDR1 WSHSY and CDR2 SAAADI. The CDR3 region has the DNA TGCGCCAGCAAGCGGAGAGAGGGTTACAATGTGCAATTCTTC. Protein product: CASKRREGYNVQFF.

As for this clonotype: A read error may produce the germline difference seen at one junction end. The DNA of the CDR3 is TGCGCCAGTAGCGTACTAGCGGGAGGGCCCTGTTCGAACACCGGGGAGCTGTTATTT. Protein sequence: CASSVLAGGPCSNTGELLF. The gene calls are TRBV4-3 and TRBJ2-2; 13 nucleotides align to TRBD2. Germline values: CDR1 LGHNA, CDR2 YSLEER. The CDR3 is made up of 19 amino acids.

The rearrangement uses TRBV30 and TRBJ2-7; a possible D gene is TRBD1 (5 bases). The CDR3 contains 16 residues. The ends were cut back, 3 bases at V and 5 bases at J, with 23 bases in the middle. CDR1 is GTSNPN, CDR2 SVGIG, per germline (reference sequence). The CDR3 region has the DNA TGTGCCTGGAGGCCCACCGGGCAGGGCTATCCCCACGAGCAGTACTTC. Its translation: CAWRPTGQGYPHEQYF.

Comment on this clonotype: Given the absence of the conserved phenylalanine or tryptophan at the CDR3 end, a read error is likely. The DNA is omitted, as the CDR3 cannot be located on it reliably, and the CDR3 follows TCRdb's listing. The V call is TRBV6-1, the J call TRBJ2-3; the table's D gene call, TRBD2, was not cross checked with the DNA. The length of the CDR3 is 15 amino acids, counting both ends. Per the germline V gene, CDR1 is MNHNS and CDR2 is SASEGT. The CDR3 loop reads CASIPLAGATDTQCL.

As regards this clonotype: Its ends do not fully match the called genes, so a read error is possible. V gene TRBV2 combines with J gene TRBJ1-5; D ambiguous. The CDR3 is 13 amino acids. CDR1 and CDR2 from the germline V gene are SNHLY and FYNNEI. Here the CDR3 reads CVSSDQANQSQHF. The CDR3 DNA is TGTGTCAGCAGTGATCAGGCCAATCAGTCCCAGCATTTT. The full variable domain, in which reference TRBV2 and TRBJ1-5 provide the parts outside the CDR3, is EPEVTQTPSHQVTQMGQEVILRCVPISNHLYFYWYRQILGQKVEFLVSFYNNEISEKSEIFDDQFSVERPDGSNFTLKIRSTKLEDSAMYFCVSSDQANQSQHFGDGTRLSIL.